The source of this T cell receptor beta chain is a study of cytomegalovirus exposure and HLA in healthy donors. Across the study: Of 350 to 400 genotyped donors, about 81% grouped in the Caucasian-associated ancestry cluster.

The study's findings and limits: With further analysis later on, most CMV-associated TCR beta chains appeared HLA-restricted. Later analysis reportedly placed an Asian-associated ancestry cluster below the roughly 600-donor mean in N-insertions.

The primer mix had 60 Vbeta and 13 Jbeta primers. Clones were read by immunoSEQ multiplex PCR, and TCRdb kept only the in-frame ones, dropping some. This table holds over 90,000 clones, roughly three quarters found once. Concerning this clone: Antigen: not known.

This CDR3 has 13 residues. Germline lookup yields CDR1 MNHEY and CDR2 SVGAGI. The V end lost 11 bases, the J end lost 0 bases, and 11 bases lay between the germline ends. This sequence was found in a male donor in good health and CMV-seropositive. The sequenced material came from PBMCs. V usage is TRBV6-5 and J usage is TRBJ1-3; no firm D call. CDR3 nucleotide sequence: TGTGCCTCGAAGCGATCCTCTGGAAACACCATATATTTT. Protein product: CASKRSSGNTIYF.